The present entry profiles one T cell receptor beta chain with its context. As originally analysed: Quantification of nucleated cells was approximated via reference gene primer amplification. Data came from immunoSEQ multiplex PCR; TCRdb stores just in-frame clones and leaves some out. That table gives V, J and clone size, and the DNA gave D and trimming. The data show about 330,000 clones, roughly 90% seen once. The data belong to a study of blood T cell repertoires in COVID-19. Study-wide context: From the United States, Italy and Spain came samples of acute and convalescent COVID-19. T cells, B-cell-depleted T cells, or PBMCs supplied cDNA or gDNA.

The V and J ends lost 6 bases and 8 bases respectively, with 11 bases between them. Per germline, CDR1 MNHEY and CDR2 SVGAGI. There are 13 residues in the CDR3. This receptor was obtained from a woman aged 50 to 60 with active or convalescent COVID-19. The chain uses TRBV6-5 and TRBJ1-6; D not certain. The sequenced sample consisted of peripheral blood. For the CDR3, the DNA is TGTGCCAGCAGCCTTGGGGAGGATTCACCCCTCCACTTT. This encodes CASSLGEDSPLHF.